These 30 T cell receptor beta chains were sequenced from one sample in a study of CD8+ T cells in alopecia areata. cDNA serving as the sequencing template came from extracted, reverse transcribed RNA. Assay used: immunoSEQ multiplex PCR; TCRdb lists only in-frame clones, some missing. The sample records 190,000 or so clones, 45% to 75% being singletons. Treatment specified: oral pan-JAK inhibitor, 5-10 mg twice daily. This sample comprised CD4+ T cells sorted from blood, obtained at week 4, from a patient treated with tofacitinib. These receptor sequences come from a human donor with alopecia areata.

The CDR3 here is CASTRTQVQYF. The CDR3 DNA follows: TGTGCCAGCACCCGGACCCAGGTTCAGTACTTC. V is TRBV2 and J is TRBJ2-5; D is undetermined. The CDR3 has 11 residues. Trimming took 7 bases from V and 11 from J, leaving 14 bases between them. Per germline, CDR1 SNHLY and CDR2 FYNNEI.

The V and J genes are TRBV5-1 and TRBJ1-2; D is ambiguous. V lost 6 bases, J lost 0 bases, and 12 bases lay in between. The CDR3 is made up of 14 amino acids. Germline lookup yields CDR1 SGHRS and CDR2 YFSETQ. CDR3 bases: TGCGCCAGCAAACCGGACGGTTCTAACTATGGCTACACCTTC. This encodes CASKPDGSNYGYTF.

The genes are TRBV12-5 and TRBJ2-5; the D is unclear. The germline gives CDR1 LGHNT, CDR2 FRNRAP. V was trimmed by 1 base and J by 2 bases, leaving 2 bases between them. The CDR3 spans 12 residues. CDR3 coding DNA: TGTGCTAGTGGTTTGGGTCAAGAGACCCAGTACTTC. Protein: CASGLGQETQYF.

This clone was seen a handful of times. Here the CDR3 DNA reads TGTGCCAGCAGTTCTCGGGGCTTCCAAGAGACCCAGTACTTC. Translated, it gives CASSSRGFQETQYF. The chain joins TRBV28 to TRBJ2-5; the D gene could be TRBD1 or TRBD2 (5 bases each). V was clipped by 4 bases and J by 1 base, with 10 bases between them. Germline CDR1 and CDR2: MDHEN and SYDVKM. The CDR3 has 14 amino acids.

This sequence joins TRBV29-1 and TRBJ2-5, with 10 nucleotides matching TRBD1. The CDR3 extends over 14 amino acids. V lost 1 base and J lost 4; bases outside the gene matches: 3. CDR1 SQVTM and CDR2 ANQGSEA come from the germline V gene. The CDR3 spells CSVEVDRGTETQYF. CDR3 coding DNA: TGCAGCGTTGAAGTGGACAGGGGGACAGAGACCCAGTACTTC.

The V call is TRBV10-3, the J call TRBJ2-7, with 8 bases fitting TRBD1. After removal of 6 bases from V and 5 bases from J, the junction contained 6 bases not matched to a gene. The CDR3 spans 13 residues. Germline V gives CDR1 ENHRY, CDR2 SYGVKD. CDR3 sequence reads: CAIREDREDEQYF. The CDR3 DNA follows: TGTGCCATCAGGGAGGACAGGGAGGACGAGCAGTACTTC.

This clone was observed a few times. The chain carries TRBV29-1 and TRBJ2-4; weak D call: TRBD1 (6 bases). Germline V gene sequence: CDR1 SQVTM, CDR2 ANQGSEA. This CDR3 is 14 amino acids long. V gave up 5 bases and J gave up 0 bases, with 11 bases separating them. The CDR3 DNA sequence: TGCAGCGTTTCAGGACAGCTAGCCAAAAACATTCAGTACTTC. It specifies CSVSGQLAKNIQYF.

The chain employs TRBV29-1 and TRBJ1-1; D is unresolved. V was clipped by 7 bases and J by 3 bases, with 15 bases between them. There are 13 residues in the CDR3. CDR1 is SQVTM and CDR2 is ANQGSEA in the germline V gene. Written as DNA, the CDR3 is TGCAGCGAGTCGCAGGACGGCTACACTGAAGCTTTCTTT. This encodes CSESQDGYTEAFF. The whole variable domain, remainder taken from reference TRBV29-1 and TRBJ1-1, is SAVISQKPSRDICQRGTSLTIQCQVDSQVTMMFWYRQQPGQSLTLIATANQGSEATYESGFVIDKFPISRPNLTFSTLTVSNMSPEDSSIYLCSESQDGYTEAFFGQGTRLTVV.

The V and J genes are TRBV30 and TRBJ1-1, with TRBD1 as a possible D gene (5 bases). The CDR3 runs 17 residues. Between the trimmed V and J ends, which lost 0 bases and 3 bases, there was a span of 20 bases. Germline assignment: CDR1 GTSNPN and CDR2 SVGIG (reference sequence). CDR3 region: CAWSVRGVGLRYTEAFF. The CDR3 region has the DNA TGTGCCTGGAGTGTACGGGGCGTGGGGCTGAGGTACACTGAAGCTTTCTTT.

V and J are TRBV29-1 and TRBJ1-1, with no clear D. The CDR3 is 10 residues long. Germline V gene lookup returns CDR1 SQVTM and CDR2 ANQGSEA. V lost 4 bases and J lost 6, with 6 bases in between. Here the CDR3 reads CSVGSPEAFF. The CDR3 DNA reads TGCAGCGTTGGTAGCCCTGAAGCTTTCTTT.

The rearrangement joins TRBV29-1 to TRBJ1-2; D gene unclear. The CDR3 covers 12 residues. V was pared by 4 bases and J by 4 bases, with 10 bases between. Germline-derived CDR1 and CDR2 are SQVTM and ANQGSEA. CDR3 bases: TGCAGCGTTGTGAGGGAGGGCTATGGCTACACCTTC. This gives the protein CSVVREGYGYTF.

This clone was recorded only once. The genes are TRBV29-1 and TRBJ2-7; 7 bases match TRBD1. Germline assignment: CDR1 SQVTM and CDR2 ANQGSEA. This CDR3 has 16 amino acids. The V segment lost 7 bases and the J segment 6 bases; nucleotides outside the gene matches: 21. This chain's CDR3 is CSANRDRALRGGEQYF. The DNA of the CDR3 is TGCAGCGCCAACCGGGACAGAGCGTTGAGGGGTGGCGAGCAGTACTTC.

The genes are TRBV5-6 and TRBJ1-1; D possibly corresponds to TRBD1 (6 bases). The CDR3 spans 15 residues. V shed 4 bases and J shed 0 bases, with 13 bases lying between them. Germline lookup yields CDR1 SGHDT and CDR2 YYEEEE. CDR3 protein: CASSHQGRMNTEAFF. The CDR3 region has the DNA TGTGCCAGCAGCCACCAGGGGAGGATGAACACTGAAGCTTTCTTT.

V usage is TRBV6-6 and J usage is TRBJ2-5; no clear D. Per germline, CDR1 MNHNY and CDR2 SVGAGI (reference sequence). CDR3 length equals 12 residues. Trimming cost V 6 bases and J 5 bases, with 10 bases left between them. CDR3 in amino acids: CASSPVAETQYF. The CDR3 DNA is TGTGCCAGCAGCCCCGTGGCCGAGACCCAGTACTTC.

The chain links TRBV5-1 to TRBJ1-1; TRBD1 might be the D (6 bases). CDR1 and CDR2 from the germline V gene are SGHRS and YFSETQ. V shed 0 bases and J shed 5 bases, with 14 bases lying between them. The CDR3 is made up of 15 amino acids. The CDR3, as DNA: TGCGCCAGCAGCTTGGCGGGTGAGGGGGTGACTGAAGCTTTCTTT. Encoded protein: CASSLAGEGVTEAFF.

The rearrangement links TRBV7-9 to TRBJ2-1, with TRBD1 matching over 9 bases. This CDR3 spans 19 amino acids. The V segment lost 2 bases and the J segment 0 bases; nucleotides outside the gene matches: 11. In germline, CDR1 is SEHNR, CDR2 FQNEAQ (reference sequence). As DNA, the CDR3 is TGTGCCAGCAGCTTATTGACAGGGGGTCCGCAGAGCTCCTACAATGAGCAGTTCTTC. This translates into CASSLLTGGPQSSYNEQFF.

The gene calls are TRBV28 and TRBJ1-4; D uncertain. V shed 2 bases and J shed 7 bases, with 14 bases lying between them. Germline V CDR1 and CDR2: MDHEN, SYDVKM. The CDR3 totals 15 residues. CDR3 nucleotide sequence: TGTGCCAGCAGTTTACTCGCGAGTGGTAGTGAAAAACTGTTTTTT. Residues: CASSLLASGSEKLFF.

This clone was counted between two and nine times. This rearrangement joins TRBV29-1 to TRBJ2-7; unclear D gene. This CDR3 is built from 14 residues. CDR1 and CDR2 from the germline V gene are SQVTM and ANQGSEA. V lost 4 bases and J lost 0, with 13 bases in between. The CDR3 region is CSVAGSLSSYEQYF. Written as DNA, the CDR3 is TGCAGCGTTGCGGGCAGCCTGTCCTCCTACGAGCAGTACTTC.

This clone turned up a few times. V and J are TRBV19 and TRBJ1-2; unclear D gene. V gave up 6 bases and J gave up 8 bases, with 13 bases separating them. Per germline, CDR1 LNHDA and CDR2 SQIVND (reference sequence). The CDR3 length is 12 residues. CDR3 in DNA: TGTGCCAGTAGCCCATTGACGGCCGGCTACACCTTC. It encodes CASSPLTAGYTF. Combining the CDR3 with reference TRBV19 and TRBJ1-2 gives the whole variable domain DGGITQSPKYLFRKEGQNVTLSCEQNLNHDAMYWYRQDPGQGLRLIYYSQIVNDFQKGDIAEGYSVSREKKESFPLTVTSAQKNPTAFYLCASSPLTAGYTFGSGTRLTVV.

V is TRBV27 and J is TRBJ1-1; possible D gene TRBD1, 6 bases. V was cut by 6 bases and J by 4 bases, with 15 bases left in between. Germline-derived CDR1 and CDR2 are MNHEY and SMNVEV (reference sequence). There are 14 residues in the CDR3. CDR3 sequence reads: CASSLTGSTTEAFF. The CDR3 coding sequence is TGTGCCAGCAGCCTTACAGGGAGTACCACTGAAGCTTTCTTT.

Here the CDR3 DNA reads TGCAGCGTTGGAATACAAGCATTCTCTGGGGCCAACGTCCTGACTTTC. It specifies CSVGIQAFSGANVLTF. The chain uses TRBV29-1 and TRBJ2-6; D is uncertain. This CDR3 spans 16 amino acids. Germline assignment: CDR1 SQVTM and CDR2 ANQGSEA. V dropped 4 bases and J dropped 0 bases, with 13 bases sitting between them. Full variable domain (rest looked up from reference TRBV29-1 and TRBJ2-6): SAVISQKPSRDICQRGTSLTIQCQVDSQVTMMFWYRQQPGQSLTLIATANQGSEATYESGFVIDKFPISRPNLTFSTLTVSNMSPEDSSIYLCSVGIQAFSGANVLTFGAGSRLTVL.

This chain connects TRBV30 to TRBJ1-2; D is unclear. Looked up from germline, CDR1 is GTSNPN and CDR2 is SVGIG (reference sequence). The CDR3 consists of 14 residues. The V end lost 1 base, the J end lost 2 bases, and 11 bases lay between the germline ends. CDR3 residues: CAWSGGRRNYGYTF. The CDR3 DNA is TGTGCCTGGAGTGGCGGACGGAGAAACTATGGCTACACCTTC.

This clone was counted only a few times. The J gene is TRBJ2-3, the V gene TRBV11-2; D is undetermined. This CDR3 contains 13 residues. V was cut by 0 bases and J by 3 bases, with 4 bases left in between. Germline V CDR1 and CDR2: SGHAT, FQNNGV. For the CDR3, the DNA is TGTGCCAGCAGCTTAGACAGGACAGATACGCAGTATTTT. Translation gives CASSLDRTDTQYF.

This chain uses TRBV27 with TRBJ1-5, with a possible D match to TRBD1 (6 bases). The V end was cut by 0 bases, the J end by 7 bases, with 10 bases between. Germline CDR1 and CDR2: MNHEY and SMNVEV (reference sequence). This CDR3 region has 14 residues. This CDR3 is CASSLSGGGQPQHF. Here the CDR3 DNA reads TGTGCCAGCAGTTTATCGGGGGGCGGGCAGCCCCAGCATTTT.

This chain uses TRBV29-1 with TRBJ2-1; 13 bases agree with TRBD2. Germline CDR1 SQVTM, CDR2 ANQGSEA. This CDR3 has 14 residues. V was clipped by 7 bases and J by 8 bases; unmatched bases: 8. The CDR3 coding sequence is TGCAGCGGGAAACTAGCGGGGGGGGCCGATGAGCAGTTCTTC. Amino acids: CSGKLAGGADEQFF.

V usage is TRBV25-1 and J usage is TRBJ1-4, with TRBD1 identical over 10 bases. Germline CDR1 is MGHDK and CDR2 is SYGVNS. V shed 5 bases, J shed 8 bases, and the junction held 8 bases outside the gene matches. The CDR3 extends over 15 amino acids. The CDR3 sequence is CASSTLGTGAEKLFF. The DNA of the CDR3 is TGTGCCAGCAGTACCCTTGGGACAGGGGCCGAAAAACTGTTTTTT.

This clone was observed a single time. This sequence joins TRBV29-1 and TRBJ1-2; tentatively, D is TRBD1 (5 bases). With 4 bases removed from V and 4 bases from J, the gap between germline ends came to 10 bases. Germline assignment: CDR1 SQVTM and CDR2 ANQGSEA. CDR3 length: 12 residues. This CDR3 is CSVGDYTYGYTF. CDR3 coding DNA: TGCAGCGTTGGGGACTATACCTATGGCTACACCTTC.

The chain uses TRBV4-1 and TRBJ1-6; D possibly corresponds to TRBD1 (5 bases). This CDR3 comprises 15 residues. Germline CDR1 reads MGHRA; CDR2 reads YSYEKL. The V and J ends lost 4 bases and 8 bases respectively, with 15 bases between them. In nucleotides, the CDR3 is TGCGCCAGCAGCCTGATCGGGACGGCCGATTCACCCCTCCACTTT. Residues: CASSLIGTADSPLHF.

This clone has more than one count but fewer than ten. V usage is TRBV28 and J usage is TRBJ2-6; possibly TRBD1 for D (6 bases). With 7 bases removed from V and 2 bases from J, the gap between germline ends came to 15 bases. This CDR3 region has 16 residues. CDR1 and CDR2 from the germline V gene are MDHEN and SYDVKM. The CDR3 region has the DNA TGTGCCAGCACACCCCTACCAGGGGCTGGGGCCAACGTCCTGACTTTC. Translating gives CASTPLPGAGANVLTF.

This clone has only a few counts. Other DNA sequences in the sample encode the same CDR3. V is TRBV5-1 and J is TRBJ2-5; no definite D call. V was shortened by 2 bases and J by 0 bases, with 2 bases between the two germline ends. The CDR3 runs 12 residues. The germline gives CDR1 SGHRS, CDR2 YFSETQ. The CDR3 DNA reads TGCGCCAGCAGCTTATACCAAGAGACCCAGTACTTC. Translating it yields CASSLYQETQYF. The full variable domain, completed using reference TRBV5-1 and TRBJ2-5, is KAGVTQTPRYLIKTRGQQVTLSCSPISGHRSVSWYQQTPGQGLQFLFEYFSETQRNKGNFPGRFSGRQFSNSRSEMNVSTLELGDSALYLCASSLYQETQYFGPGTRLLVL.